A single sample gave rise to the 19 T cell receptor beta chains below, sequenced in a study of T cell responses to AZD1222 COVID-19 vaccine. The assay was immunoSEQ multiplex PCR, and TCRdb's table has in-frame clones only and misses some. This sample has some 200,000 clones; under 95% occur once, and the top ten carry less than 1.2%. Material: peripheral blood, obtained on day 0 of MenACWY control vaccination. These TCRs come from an adult in good health.

CDR3 loop: CASSPRQGQQPQHF. The CDR3 region has the DNA TGTGCCAGCTCACCCCGACAGGGGCAACAGCCCCAGCATTTT. V gene TRBV18 combines with J gene TRBJ1-5, with 8 bases that match TRBD1. V trimming: 3 bases; J trimming: 7 bases; junction bases outside the gene matches: 5. The CDR3 totals 14 residues. CDR1 is KGHSH, CDR2 LQKENI, per germline.

The DNA of the CDR3 is TGTGCCAGCACCCTTTCTGTCTTCGCGGGCCAGCATTTT. Its translation: CASTLSVFAGQHF. The V call is TRBV6-5, the J call TRBJ1-5; no clear D. CDR1 MNHEY and CDR2 SVGAGI come from the germline V gene. The CDR3 consists of 13 residues. The ends were cut back, 7 bases at V and 12 bases at J, with 19 bases in the middle.

CDR3 DNA: TGTGCCAGCAGTCTGGGGCGGGGGGGCCCCCTAGACGAGCAGTACTTC. Encoded protein: CASSLGRGGPLDEQYF. V and J are TRBV3-1 (or the pseudogene TRBV3-2) and TRBJ2-7; 9 bases are shared with TRBD2. The CDR3 totals 16 residues. Germline CDR1 LGHDT, CDR2 YNNKEL (reference sequence). V dropped 6 bases and J dropped 5; count of bases not matched to a gene: 14.

The chain couples TRBV11-3 to TRBJ2-5; 7 bases are shared with TRBD1. This CDR3 has 13 residues. Germline CDR1 and CDR2: SGHNT and YENEEA. Unmatched junction bases numbered 1, after V lost 2 bases and J lost 4 bases. CDR3 in amino acids: CASSLRGPETQYF. The CDR3 DNA sequence: TGTGCCAGCAGCTTAAGGGGGCCAGAGACCCAGTACTTC.

The chain joins TRBV19 to TRBJ2-5, with D possibly being TRBD1 or TRBD2 (5 bases each). With 5 bases removed from V and 5 bases from J, the gap between germline ends came to 15 bases. This CDR3 contains 14 residues. CDR1 and CDR2 (germline): LNHDA, SQIVND (reference sequence). CDR3 region: CASSLRDGTETQYF. CDR3 DNA sequence: TGTGCCAGTAGTCTCCGGGACGGGACGGAGACCCAGTACTTC.

This clone was seen once. The chain is built from TRBV18 and TRBJ2-5; the D is unclear. V was cut by 4 bases and J by 3 bases, with 12 bases left in between. The CDR3 sequence is 14 residues long. Germline assignment: CDR1 KGHSH and CDR2 LQKENI. The CDR3 bases are TGTGCCAGCTCACTAACAACTGCGAAAGAGACCCAGTACTTC. This translates into CASSLTTAKETQYF.

V gene TRBV27 combines with J gene TRBJ2-7; possible D gene TRBD2, 6 bases. This CDR3 is 14 amino acids long. V was shortened by 4 bases and J by 0 bases, with 10 bases between the two germline ends. The germline V gene encodes CDR1 MNHEY and CDR2 SMNVEV (reference sequence). The CDR3, as DNA: TGTGCCAGCAGTTCGGAGGGGTCCTCCTACGAGCAGTACTTC. Translating gives CASSSEGSSYEQYF.

This rearrangement joins TRBV9 to TRBJ1-6; 7 bases match TRBD1. The germline V gene encodes CDR1 SGDLS and CDR2 YYNGEE. J gave up 7 bases and V 1 base, and 5 bases lay outside the gene matches. The CDR3 covers 15 residues. The CDR3 sequence: CASSVSGQKNSPLHF. CDR3 in DNA: TGTGCCAGCAGCGTATCGGGACAGAAAAATTCACCCCTCCACTTT.

V and J are TRBV12-3 or TRBV12-4 and TRBJ1-4; tentative D call: TRBD1 (6 bases). This CDR3 is 13 amino acids long. V dropped 2 bases and J dropped 8 bases, with 9 bases sitting between them. CDR3 region: CASSLTGSEKLFF. CDR3 coding DNA: TGTGCCAGCAGTTTAACAGGGAGCGAAAAACTGTTTTTT.

The chain uses TRBV7-9 and TRBJ1-4; D unclear. Trimming took off 5 bases at V and 0 bases at J, with 7 bases between the two ends. The CDR3 totals 14 residues. Germline CDR1 SEHNR, CDR2 FQNEAQ (reference sequence). CDR3 sequence (DNA): TGTGCCAGCAGCCCCTTTGCAACTAATGAAAAACTGTTTTTT. This translates into CASSPFATNEKLFF.

In DNA, the CDR3 is TGTGCCAGCTCAACGCGGAGCCCCGTTGAGCAGTACTTC. This translates into CASSTRSPVEQYF. The rearrangement uses TRBV18 and TRBJ2-7; D is uncertain. Looked up from germline, CDR1 is KGHSH and CDR2 is LQKENI. This CDR3 has 13 amino acids. V was pared by 5 bases and J by 7 bases, with 15 bases between.

The genes are TRBV6-5 and TRBJ1-2; D may be TRBD1 (5 bases). V dropped 6 bases and J dropped 1 base, with 15 bases sitting between them. Germline values: CDR1 MNHEY, CDR2 SVGAGI. CDR3 length: 15 residues. In DNA, the CDR3 is TGTGCCAGCAGCTTGAAGGGGCTGGGTAACTATGGCTACACCTTC. Translating gives CASSLKGLGNYGYTF.

The chain links TRBV12-3 or TRBV12-4 to TRBJ1-1; 7 bases are shared with TRBD1. The J segment lost 7 bases and the V segment lost 4 bases, leaving 6 bases of the junction unmatched. CDR3 length equals 13 residues. The CDR3 sequence is CASSSTGVSEAFF. The CDR3 bases are TGTGCCAGCAGTTCCACAGGGGTCAGTGAAGCTTTCTTT.

The chain joins TRBV6-5 to TRBJ1-2; possibly TRBD1 for D (5 bases). The germline V gene has CDR1 MNHEY and CDR2 SVGAGI. This CDR3 region has 14 residues. The V and J ends lost 0 bases and 7 bases respectively, with 12 bases between them. CDR3: CASSYSGRAAGYTF. Written as DNA, the CDR3 is TGTGCCAGCAGTTACTCGGGCAGGGCGGCTGGCTACACCTTC.

The rearrangement joins TRBV28 to TRBJ2-1; 7 bases are a match to TRBD1. The V and J ends lost 10 bases and 10 bases, in that order; junction bases with no gene match: 10. The V gene's germline CDR1 is MDHEN and CDR2 SYDVKM. CDR3 length: 12 residues. CDR3 bases: TGTGCCATCGGGACAGCATGGGGGGAGCAGTTCTTC. Protein sequence: CAIGTAWGEQFF.

The CDR3 here is CASSRAFQETQYF. CDR3 DNA sequence: TGCGCCAGCAGCAGGGCATTCCAAGAGACCCAGTACTTC. This chain joins TRBV5-1 and TRBJ2-5; D ambiguous. V lost 4 bases and J 1 base, leaving 8 bases between the germline ends. Germline assignment: CDR1 SGHRS and CDR2 YFSETQ. The CDR3 covers 13 residues.

The chain combines TRBV5-8 with TRBJ1-3; no clear D gene. V shed 2 bases and J shed 1 base, with 10 bases lying between them. Germline V gene sequence: CDR1 SGHTS, CDR2 YDEGEE. CDR3 length: 15 residues. The CDR3 is CASSLAGESGNTIYF. The CDR3 nucleotides read TGTGCCAGCAGCTTAGCAGGAGAGTCTGGAAACACCATATATTTT.

The chain couples TRBV4-1 to TRBJ1-2, with D maybe TRBD1 (5 bases). CDR3 length equals 14 residues. From germline, CDR1 is MGHRA and CDR2 YSYEKL. The V end was cut by 0 bases, the J end by 4 bases, with 9 bases between. CDR3 sequence: CASSQEVGAYGYTF. For the CDR3, the DNA is TGCGCCAGCAGCCAAGAAGTCGGGGCCTATGGCTACACCTTC.

CDR3 loop: CASSSTGGIDTEAFF. The CDR3 DNA reads TGTGCCAGCAGCTCGACAGGGGGCATAGACACTGAAGCTTTCTTT. The rearrangement uses TRBV7-2 and TRBJ1-1, with 10 bases fitting TRBD1. The CDR3 loop spans 15 amino acids. Germline assignment: CDR1 SGHTA and CDR2 FQGNSA. V trimming: 4 bases; J trimming: 3 bases; junction bases outside the gene matches: 5.